These 11 T cell receptor beta chains came from one sample sequenced in a study of T cell changes during pregnancy in multiple sclerosis. TCRdb's copy holds only in-frame clones and misses some; the assay was immunoSEQ multiplex PCR. This sample yields some 20,000 clones, of which approximately 88% are seen a single time; about 5% belongs to the top ten. Sequenced material: CD8+ T cells from peripheral blood mononuclear cells, taken after pregnancy. Every receptor here comes from a female donor in good health, enrolled as a control in a pregnancy study.

The V call is TRBV13, the J call TRBJ1-2; 11 bases map to TRBD1. From germline, CDR1 is PRHDT and CDR2 FYEKMQ (reference sequence). With V trimmed by 5 bases and J by 7 bases, 15 bases remained unmatched. The CDR3 covers 17 residues. CDR3 in DNA: TGTGCCAGCAGCCCAAAAGGACAGGGGGCTCCTGGGCGTGGCTACACCTTC. Amino acids: CASSPKGQGAPGRGYTF.

The chain joins TRBV19 to TRBJ2-7; D is ambiguous. CDR1 LNHDA and CDR2 SQIVND come from the germline V gene (reference sequence). This CDR3 is built from 13 residues. The V gene lost 3 bases and the J gene lost 1 base, with 7 bases spanning the gap. The CDR3 DNA sequence: TGTGCCAGTAGTATGAGCAGGTCCTACGAGCAGTACTTC. Protein: CASSMSRSYEQYF.

This clone appeared a few times. The V gene is TRBV27, the J gene TRBJ1-1; TRBD1 might be the D (5 bases). CDR1 and CDR2 (germline): MNHEY, SMNVEV (reference sequence). There are 12 residues in the CDR3. Deletions cut 3 bases from V and 7 bases from J, with 9 bases between. CDR3: CASSFGGGEAFF. Here the CDR3 DNA reads TGTGCCAGCAGTTTCGGGGGGGGTGAAGCTTTCTTT.

The chain has TRBV27 and TRBJ1-1, with 9 bases matching TRBD1. With 5 bases clipped from V and 3 bases from J, the junction kept 7 bases outside the gene matches. Germline CDR1 and CDR2: MNHEY and SMNVEV (reference sequence). CDR3 size: 15 residues. DNA of the CDR3: TGTGCCAGCAGTGTCACAGGGGGCATTTACACTGAAGCTTTCTTT. Translating it yields CASSVTGGIYTEAFF.

This clone is medium-sized within its sample. V and J are TRBV19 and TRBJ2-3; D might be TRBD1 (6 bases). CDR3 length: 16 residues. CDR1 is LNHDA and CDR2 is SQIVND in the germline V gene (reference sequence). V was cut by 5 bases and J by 2 bases, with 17 bases left in between. The CDR3 bases are TGTGCCAGTAGTTTCCGGGACACGGCCTACACAGATACGCAGTATTTT. It yields the protein CASSFRDTAYTDTQYF.

The chain combines TRBV7-2 with TRBJ1-1; D is undetermined. CDR3 length: 13 residues. CDR1 SGHTA and CDR2 FQGNSA come from the germline V gene. V was trimmed by 3 bases and J by 1 base, leaving 6 bases between them. The CDR3 region has the DNA TGTGCCAGCAGCTTCGGCGGGAACACTGAAGCTTTCTTT. Its translation is CASSFGGNTEAFF.

The chain uses TRBV6-5 and TRBJ1-2; 7 bases agree with TRBD1. Germline assignment: CDR1 MNHEY and CDR2 SVGAGI. V trimming: 6 bases; J trimming: 4 bases; junction bases outside the gene matches: 11. This CDR3 region has 15 residues. CDR3 bases: TGTGCCAGCAGCTTGGACAGGACCGTCCTCTATGGCTACACCTTC. It is translated as CASSLDRTVLYGYTF.

The chain employs TRBV27 and TRBJ1-1, with D perhaps TRBD1 (5 bases). Per germline, CDR1 MNHEY and CDR2 SMNVEV (reference sequence). The CDR3 length is 13 residues. Trimming removed 6 bases at V and 0 bases at J, with 8 bases between. CDR3 sequence (DNA): TGTGCCAGCAGGAAGGGGCTGAACACTGAAGCTTTCTTT. This translates into CASRKGLNTEAFF.

The chain employs TRBV13 and TRBJ1-2, with D possibly being TRBD1 (6 bases). Germline V gene lookup returns CDR1 PRHDT and CDR2 FYEKMQ (reference sequence). CDR3 length equals 15 residues. V dropped 6 bases and J dropped 4 bases, with 18 bases sitting between them. The DNA of the CDR3 is TGTGCCAGCAGGGAAACGACAGGTACGGTCTATGGCTACACCTTC. Its protein is CASRETTGTVYGYTF.

The chain has TRBV13 and TRBJ1-3; D call uncertain. The CDR3 is made up of 15 amino acids. Germline V gene data show CDR1 as PRHDT and CDR2 as FYEKMQ (reference sequence). V was shortened by 5 bases and J by 0 bases, with 11 bases between the two germline ends. CDR3: CASSPGRGSGNTIYF. CDR3 coding DNA: TGTGCCAGCAGCCCGGGTCGAGGCTCTGGAAACACCATATATTTT.

The gene calls are TRBV2 and TRBJ1-1; D gene uncertain. Germline lookup yields CDR1 SNHLY and CDR2 FYNNEI. V was clipped by 2 bases and J by 4 bases, with 17 bases between them. The CDR3 consists of 16 residues. The CDR3 reads CASSELAPREGTEAFF. In DNA form, the CDR3 reads TGTGCCAGCAGTGAACTAGCGCCACGGGAGGGCACTGAAGCTTTCTTT.